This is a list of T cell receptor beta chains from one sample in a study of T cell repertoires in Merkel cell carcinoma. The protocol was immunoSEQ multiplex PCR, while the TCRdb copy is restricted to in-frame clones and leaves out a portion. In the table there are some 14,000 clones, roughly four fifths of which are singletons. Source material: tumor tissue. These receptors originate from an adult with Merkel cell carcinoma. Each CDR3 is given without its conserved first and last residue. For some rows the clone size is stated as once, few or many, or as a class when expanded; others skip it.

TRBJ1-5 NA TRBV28 ASSSLVREEGHNQPQH
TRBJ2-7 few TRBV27 ASYPRSGGADEQY
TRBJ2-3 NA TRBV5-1 ASSLGQTADTQY
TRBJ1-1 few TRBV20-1 SAQRDTEAF
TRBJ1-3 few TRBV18 ASSETLGLLGNTIY
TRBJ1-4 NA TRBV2 ASLRQGAPNEKLF
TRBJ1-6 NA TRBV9 ASSVGGVSPLH
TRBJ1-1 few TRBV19 ASSVRDGKKIEAF
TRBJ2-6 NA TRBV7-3 ASRLAGASGANVLT
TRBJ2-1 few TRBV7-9 ASSSRDGVYNEQF
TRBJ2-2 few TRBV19 ASSISGVTGELF
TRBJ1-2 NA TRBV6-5 ASSPAYREAGYT
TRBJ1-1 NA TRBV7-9 ASSLQPGEAF
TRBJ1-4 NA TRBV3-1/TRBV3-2 ASSRMTGAGEKLF
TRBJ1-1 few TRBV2 ASSSGQPRAF
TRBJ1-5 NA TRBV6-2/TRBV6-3 ASSYAGAISNQPQH
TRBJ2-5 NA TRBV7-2 ASSSTREETQY
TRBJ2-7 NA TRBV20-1 SASRGQAYEQY
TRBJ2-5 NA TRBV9 ASSLGQGFWYQETQY
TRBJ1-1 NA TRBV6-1 ASSERRGRDTEAF
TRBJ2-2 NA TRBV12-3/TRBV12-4 ASSPRAGELF
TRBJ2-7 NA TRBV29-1 SVEDTRTYEQY
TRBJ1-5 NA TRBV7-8 ASSPKAGFGDQPQH
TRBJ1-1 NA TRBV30 AWSVHTEAF
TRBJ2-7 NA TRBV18 ASSPQGATYEQY
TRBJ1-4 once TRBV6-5 ASSYSILQNEKLF
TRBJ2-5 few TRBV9 ASSVEDGIQETQY
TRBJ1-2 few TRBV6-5 ASRVTVNYGYT
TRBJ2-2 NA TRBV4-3 ASSLGRKQSVYTGELF
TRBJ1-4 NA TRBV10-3 AIKSTGSNEKLF
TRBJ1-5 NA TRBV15 ATSRDLGAQH
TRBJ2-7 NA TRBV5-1 ASSLGGTEGEQY
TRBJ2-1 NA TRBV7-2 ASSDRDRVKYEQF
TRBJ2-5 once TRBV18 ASSPGETQY
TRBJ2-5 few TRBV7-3 ASSLRRGGETQY
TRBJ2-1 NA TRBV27 ASTISGSYNEQF
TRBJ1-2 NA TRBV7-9 ASSFGGREGYT
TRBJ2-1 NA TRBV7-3 ASSLGLADEQF
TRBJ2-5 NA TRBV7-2 ASSITRAQY
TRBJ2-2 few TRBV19 ASTGWSLLTGELF
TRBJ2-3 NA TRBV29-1 SVPTSGGTDTQY
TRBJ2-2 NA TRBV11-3 ASSLDSGDYTGELF
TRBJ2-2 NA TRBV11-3 ASSPQSTGELF
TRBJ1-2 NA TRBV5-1 ASSSGVTDRNYGYT
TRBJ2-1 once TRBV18 ASSPQAGLLQF